This T cell receptor (beta chain) was documented in a study of graft-versus-host responses after intestinal transplantation (TCRdb year 2021). Describing the broader study: The transplants that recipients got were multivisceral, liver-intestinal, or isolated intestinal. Rather than going through the commercial service, samples from a few later patients were sequenced in-house on an Illumina MiSeq and processed with MiXCR. Donor T cell macrochimerism was defined as a peak of at least 4% donor T cells among recipient peripheral blood mononuclear cells. To identify alloreactive clones, pre-transplant mixed lymphocyte reaction products were sequenced and compared with unstimulated pre-transplant donor and recipient T cells. After intestinal transplantation, graft-versus-host and host-versus-graft alloreactive T cell clones in the graft, circulation and bone marrow were tracked using bulk TCR-beta CDR3 sequencing. Every recipient was given anti-thymocyte globulin induction, then maintenance tacrolimus and steroids for about three years. The cohort enrolled approximately 24 intestinal transplant recipients including one retransplant, and a few patients lacking pretransplant specimens were excluded.

The V end gives up 4 bases and the J end 3 bases, leaving 4 bases in the junction not matched to a gene. The CDR3 measures 14 amino acids from cysteine to phenylalanine. CDR3 DNA is the only sequence kept; it has 42 bases, read in frame from the first base. CDR1 SGHRS and CDR2 YFSETQ were looked up in the germline V gene. Taken with the paper, the label for time point translates to: cells obtained before transplantation from donor or recipient. CD3+CD4+ and CD3+CD8+ populations were FACS-sorted from unstimulated pre-transplant donor and recipient cells taken from spleen or lymph nodes. For this clone: Its antigen has not been determined. Base qualities are not provided; no much larger clone lies one nucleotide away.

What the work shows at the level of the full study, not this receptor alone: Conclusions were limited by the relatively low number and heterogeneity of intestinal transplant patients. Peak levels of circulating GvH clones were associated with declines in HvG clones early after transplant. GvH clones were detected in recipient bone marrow, and some of these GvH clones were observed earlier in ileal mucosa or blood, consistent with an intestinal mucosal origin. In patients with donor T cell macrochimerism, the allografts had high GvH to HvG T cell clonal ratios.

Libraries were prepared through the immunoSEQ multiplex PCR assay. For most patients, genomic DNA was isolated using the Qiagen DNeasy Blood and Tissue Kit and was shipped frozen to Adaptive Biotechnologies for TCR sequencing. Adaptive Biotechnologies carried out high-throughput TCR-beta CDR3 sequencing of genomic DNA for most patients. Per the original workflow: Adaptive's ImmunoSEQ software supplied the TCR sequencing data for around 17 patients, while MiXCR and VDJtools were used to process three other patients. To correct CD4 versus CD8 sorting errors, any sequence found in both subsets at a frequency ratio below 5:1 was removed. Because the origin of CDR3 nucleotide sequences shared between donor and recipient could not be assigned, those sequences were removed. To be classed as alloreactive, a clone needed at least 2-fold expansion over unstimulated cells and a minimum CFSE-low frequency of 0.002% (template counts) or 0.001% (read counts). A clone was considered mappable if detected in the sequenced pre-transplant spleen, lymph node, or MLR CFSE-low populations of the donor or recipient. The cumulative frequency of alloreactive clones was calculated as a percentage of all sequences, weighted by copy number. Imported from immuneACCESS, the table was reduced by TCRdb to in-frame sequences with V and J called. These copies leave out some clones; in studies compared against another copy, an unresolved V gene accounts for under half, and the cause of the remainder is not known. Clonal size and the V and J genes are those of that table, whereas D and trimming came from the DNA. This sample comprises 90,000 to 150,000 clones, 85% to 95% of them detected only once. The top ten clones comprise roughly 0.11% of the sample.

The receptor chain draws on TRBV5-1 and TRBJ2-5; a stretch of 9 junction bases matches TRBD1. The source material was unstimulated CD4+ T cells sorted from spleen or lymph node cells, sampled before intestinal transplant. The receptor's source is a human donor who received an intestinal transplant. The DNA sequence is TGCGCCAGCAGCCTTTGGACAGGGGAAGAGACCCAGTACTTC. Translation gives CASSLWTGEETQYF.